This TCR beta chain was captured in a study of early T cells in non-severe SARS-CoV-2 infection. Study overall: From unsorted whole blood, bulk RNA was sequenced, and the chains remained unpaired. Study-level points and caveats: Private and CD4 specificities were missed by VDJdb matching, which favored anti-spike CD8 responses.

The germline V gene has CDR1 SNHLY and CDR2 FYNNEI. The length of the CDR3 is 12 residues. V was shortened by 6 bases and J by 6 bases, with 8 bases between the two germline ends. Worth noting for this clonotype: The antigen is unknown.

Unique molecular identifiers (one per individual cDNA molecule) were attached. TCRdb re-derived calls from the 5' RACE reads in MiXCR, one entry per CDR3 protein. The sample holds fewer than 120,000 distinct CDR3 sequences, 10% to 15% seen once. The chain has TRBV2 and TRBJ1-4; D ambiguous. The sequenced sample was whole blood, obtained at baseline. The receptor was derived from an adult who was a healthcare worker with PCR-confirmed SARS-CoV-2 infection or an uninfected control (not recorded which). The CDR3 sequence: CASRDADEKLFF. For the CDR3, the DNA is TGTGCCAGCAGAGACGCAGATGAAAAACTGTTTTTT.